Each of the 2 T cell receptor beta chains below was sequenced from the same sample in a study of cytotoxic CD8 clonotypes in ibrutinib-treated CLL. Generated by immunoSEQ multiplex PCR, the TCRdb table keeps only in-frame clones and is missing some. The table includes some 40,000 clones, 65% to 70% detected once. The sequencing here drew on PBMCs, taken at disease progression, from a patient treated with ibrutinib. The receptor source for this set is a human donor with chronic lymphocytic leukemia.

The rearrangement links TRBV11-1 to TRBJ2-2, with TRBD1 matching 9 bases. The germline CDR1 and CDR2 sequences are SGHAT and FQDESV (reference sequence). CDR3 length: 15 residues. With V trimmed by 6 bases and J by 5 bases, 7 bases remained unmatched. CDR3 nucleotides: TGTGCCAGCAGATCGGGACAGGGTAGAACCGGGGAGCTGTTTTTT. Its translation: CASRSGQGRTGELFF.

The rearrangement links TRBV7-3 to TRBJ2-5, with 7 bases fitting TRBD2. This CDR3 has 16 residues. Germline V gives CDR1 SGHTA, CDR2 FQGTGA. V shed 6 bases, J shed 5 bases, and the junction held 15 bases outside the gene matches. This chain's CDR3 is CASSTFGGSRAETQYF. In DNA, the CDR3 is TGTGCCAGCAGTACCTTTGGCGGGAGCAGGGCCGAGACCCAGTACTTC.